A selection of T cell receptor beta chains follows, all from one sample in a study of T cell clones after liver transplantation. Only in-frame clones appear in the TCRdb table, and some are missing; sequencing was by immunoSEQ multiplex PCR. The sample gives more than 65,000 clones, 80% of which show up once; about 0.79% is in the top ten. The sequences come from CD4+ T cells from blood, collected 12 months after liver transplant. The receptors derive from a human patient who received a liver transplant. Some T cells may originate from the graft donor. The CDR3 runs from the conserved cysteine through the conserved F or W. The D gene is left open where the match is weak. Part of the rows lack a size; the others show once, few, many or a class for expanded clones.

clone size: -; D gene: TRBD2; J gene: TRBJ2-7; V gene: TRBV7-9; CDR3 DNA: TGTGCCAGCAGCTCGCTAGCGGGAGGGTCCTACGAGCAGTACTTC; CDR3 protein: CASSSLAGGSYEQYF
clone size: -; D gene: TRBD1; J gene: TRBJ2-6; V gene: TRBV18; CDR3 DNA: TGTGCCAGCTCACCCAGGACAGGGTCGACTGGGGCCAACGTCCTGACTTTC; CDR3 protein: CASSPRTGSTGANVLTF
clone size: -; D gene: -; J gene: TRBJ2-7; V gene: TRBV27; CDR3 DNA: TGTGCCAGCAGAACCGGGACCCGGATTTCCTACGAGCAGTACTTC; CDR3 protein: CASRTGTRISYEQYF
clone size: -; D gene: -; J gene: TRBJ1-1; V gene: TRBV7-9; CDR3 DNA: TGTGCCAGCAGCTTAGGGGGATCGACAGGAAAAGCTTTCTTT; CDR3 protein: CASSLGGSTGKAFF
clone size: -; D gene: -; J gene: TRBJ1-1; V gene: TRBV5-1; CDR3 DNA: TGCGCCAGCAGCAGCTCCCCCGCGGGGGCCACTGAAGCTTTCTTT; CDR3 protein: CASSSSPAGATEAFF
clone size: -; D gene: -; J gene: TRBJ2-2; V gene: TRBV6-5; CDR3 DNA: TGTGCCAGCAGTTACTCGGGCGGGGAGCTGTTTTTT; CDR3 protein: CASSYSGGELFF
clone size: -; D gene: -; J gene: TRBJ1-1; V gene: TRBV2; CDR3 DNA: TGTGCCAGCAGTGATAACCGGGATTCGATGAACACTGAAGCTTTCTTT; CDR3 protein: CASSDNRDSMNTEAFF
clone size: -; D gene: TRBD1; J gene: TRBJ1-2; V gene: TRBV5-1; CDR3 DNA: TGCGCCAGCAGATTTTCTACAGGGGAAGTGGGCTACACCTTC; CDR3 protein: CASRFSTGEVGYTF
clone size: few; D gene: -; J gene: TRBJ1-2; V gene: TRBV27; CDR3 DNA: TGTGCCAGCAGTACCCGTCCGGGGCTTAACTATGGCTACACCTTC; CDR3 protein: CASSTRPGLNYGYTF
clone size: -; D gene: TRBD2; J gene: TRBJ2-2; V gene: TRBV5-4; CDR3 DNA: TGTGCCAGCAGCCCGTCCGGGACTAGCGGGATTGAGGCCGGGGAGCTGTTTTTT; CDR3 protein: CASSPSGTSGIEAGELFF
clone size: -; D gene: TRBD1; J gene: TRBJ1-5; V gene: TRBV28; CDR3 DNA: TGTGCCAGCAGCGAGACAGGGCCCCGCAATCAGCCCCAGCATTTT; CDR3 protein: CASSETGPRNQPQHF
clone size: -; D gene: TRBD2; J gene: TRBJ2-7; V gene: TRBV18; CDR3 DNA: TGTGCCAGCTCACCACCCGGGCTAGCGGGAGAGTACGAGCAGTACTTC; CDR3 protein: CASSPPGLAGEYEQYF
clone size: -; D gene: -; J gene: TRBJ1-1; V gene: TRBV6-1; CDR3 DNA: TGTGCCAGCAGTGACCTTACTAGGGCTTTCTTT; CDR3 protein: CASSDLTRAFF
clone size: few; D gene: TRBD1; J gene: TRBJ1-1; V gene: TRBV5-1; CDR3 DNA: TGCGCCAGCAGCTGGGCAGGGGGGAAGAACACTGAAGCTTTCTTT; CDR3 protein: CASSWAGGKNTEAFF
clone size: -; D gene: -; J gene: TRBJ2-2; V gene: TRBV19; CDR3 DNA: TGTGCCAGTAGTCGCCGAGTCGGACACGGGAACACCGGGGAGCTGTTTTTT; CDR3 protein: CASSRRVGHGNTGELFF
clone size: -; D gene: TRBD1; J gene: TRBJ2-7; V gene: TRBV28; CDR3 DNA: TGTGCCAGCAGTACCAGACAGGGTGTCTACGAGCAGTACTTC; CDR3 protein: CASSTRQGVYEQYF
clone size: -; D gene: TRBD2; J gene: TRBJ2-1; V gene: TRBV5-1; CDR3 DNA: TGCGCCAGCCAATTACTAGCGGGAGGGAGCTCCTACAATGAGCAGTTCTTC; CDR3 protein: CASQLLAGGSSYNEQFF
clone size: -; D gene: TRBD1; J gene: TRBJ2-4; V gene: TRBV28; CDR3 DNA: TGTGCCAGCAGTTTAACGGGCAGGGGGAACATTCAGTACTTC; CDR3 protein: CASSLTGRGNIQYF
clone size: -; D gene: -; J gene: TRBJ2-1; V gene: TRBV7-3; CDR3 DNA: TGTGCCAGCAGCTTAGTGGGAGAATACAATGAGCAGTTCTTC; CDR3 protein: CASSLVGEYNEQFF
clone size: -; D gene: -; J gene: TRBJ2-1; V gene: TRBV5-1; CDR3 DNA: TGCGCCAGCAGCTTGAGCGCGCAGAGCTCCTACAATGAGCAGTTCTTC; CDR3 protein: CASSLSAQSSYNEQFF
clone size: -; D gene: -; J gene: TRBJ2-7; V gene: TRBV7-3; CDR3 DNA: TGTGCCAGCAGCCGCCGGGACACCAAATACGAGCAGTACTTC; CDR3 protein: CASSRRDTKYEQYF
clone size: -; D gene: -; J gene: TRBJ1-1; V gene: TRBV18; CDR3 DNA: TGTGCCAGCTCACCACGATGGGAAGGGGAGAACACTGAAGCTTTCTTT; CDR3 protein: CASSPRWEGENTEAFF
clone size: -; D gene: -; J gene: TRBJ2-3; V gene: TRBV9; CDR3 DNA: TGTGCCAGCAACCAAGAGGCCGCGGGAACGGATACGCAGTATTTT; CDR3 protein: CASNQEAAGTDTQYF
clone size: -; D gene: TRBD1; J gene: TRBJ1-3; V gene: TRBV28; CDR3 DNA: TGTGCCAGCAGGGAGGTGACAGGGGGGGCCTCTGGAAACACCATATATTTT; CDR3 protein: CASREVTGGASGNTIYF
clone size: -; D gene: TRBD1; J gene: TRBJ2-7; V gene: TRBV28; CDR3 DNA: TGTGCCAGCAGTATCAGGGGGCGCTACGAGCAGTACTTC; CDR3 protein: CASSIRGRYEQYF
clone size: -; D gene: -; J gene: TRBJ2-3; V gene: TRBV5-1; CDR3 DNA: TGCGCCAGCAGCTGGGGAACAGTCACAGATACGCAGTATTTT; CDR3 protein: CASSWGTVTDTQYF
clone size: -; D gene: -; J gene: TRBJ2-3; V gene: TRBV7-9; CDR3 DNA: TGTGCCAGCAGCTCCGGTGGGGGTACAGATACGCAGTATTTT; CDR3 protein: CASSSGGGTDTQYF
clone size: few; D gene: TRBD1; J gene: TRBJ1-2; V gene: TRBV11-2; CDR3 DNA: TGTGCCAGCAGCCAATCGACAGGGGTCGCCTATGGCTACACCTTC; CDR3 protein: CASSQSTGVAYGYTF
clone size: -; D gene: -; J gene: TRBJ2-2; V gene: TRBV5-1; CDR3 DNA: TGCGCCAGCAGGCCGGGGACTCAGAACACCGGGGAGCTGTTTTTT; CDR3 protein: CASRPGTQNTGELFF
clone size: -; D gene: TRBD1; J gene: TRBJ2-3; V gene: TRBV5-6; CDR3 DNA: TGTGCCAGCAGCCTGACAGGGGGCGGTCGGGATACGCAGTATTTT; CDR3 protein: CASSLTGGGRDTQYF
clone size: -; D gene: -; J gene: TRBJ2-1; V gene: TRBV7-6; CDR3 DNA: TGTGCCAGCAGCTTAGCCGGGGAAGGGCCCAATGAGCAGTTCTTC; CDR3 protein: CASSLAGEGPNEQFF
clone size: -; D gene: -; J gene: TRBJ2-5; V gene: TRBV28; CDR3 DNA: TGTGCCAGCAGTCTGGGAGGTTCAAGTGTGACCCAGTACTTC; CDR3 protein: CASSLGGSSVTQYF
clone size: -; D gene: TRBD2; J gene: TRBJ2-3; V gene: TRBV28; CDR3 DNA: TGTGCCAGCACAATAGCGGGAGGAATAAGAGATACGCAGTATTTT; CDR3 protein: CASTIAGGIRDTQYF
clone size: -; D gene: TRBD2; J gene: TRBJ2-2; V gene: TRBV30; CDR3 DNA: TGTGCCTCCAACTTAGCGGGAGGTATCGGGGAGCTGTTTTTT; CDR3 protein: CASNLAGGIGELFF
clone size: -; D gene: -; J gene: TRBJ1-5; V gene: TRBV6-6; CDR3 DNA: TGTGCCAGCAGCTACGACAATAGCAATCAGCCCCAGCATTTT; CDR3 protein: CASSYDNSNQPQHF
clone size: once; D gene: TRBD1; J gene: TRBJ1-5; V gene: TRBV28; CDR3 DNA: TGTGCCAGCAGTTCAGGGGGACGGGGTGGGGCCCAGCATTTT; CDR3 protein: CASSSGGRGGAQHF
clone size: -; D gene: -; J gene: TRBJ2-5; V gene: TRBV27; CDR3 DNA: TGTGCCAGCAGTTTAACAGGGCCCACCCAAGAGACCCAGTACTTC; CDR3 protein: CASSLTGPTQETQYF
clone size: -; D gene: TRBD2; J gene: TRBJ2-3; V gene: TRBV10-3; CDR3 DNA: TGTGCCATCACAGCGGGAGTCACAGATACGCAGTATTTT; CDR3 protein: CAITAGVTDTQYF
clone size: few; D gene: -; J gene: TRBJ1-5; V gene: TRBV28; CDR3 DNA: TGTGCCAGCAGTTTTCGTCAGCCCCAGCATTTT; CDR3 protein: CASSFRQPQHF
clone size: -; D gene: -; J gene: TRBJ2-2; V gene: TRBV19; CDR3 DNA: TGTGCCAGTAGTACACCTGGGGTGACCGGGGAGCTGTTTTTT; CDR3 protein: CASSTPGVTGELFF
clone size: few; D gene: -; J gene: TRBJ2-5; V gene: TRBV7-3; CDR3 DNA: TGTGCCAGCAGCCCGACAGGCCTCCAAGAGACCCAGTACTTC; CDR3 protein: CASSPTGLQETQYF
clone size: -; D gene: TRBD2; J gene: TRBJ2-3; V gene: TRBV29-1; CDR3 DNA: TGCAGCGTGAAGACTAGCGGGACCACAGATACGCAGTATTTT; CDR3 protein: CSVKTSGTTDTQYF
clone size: -; D gene: TRBD2; J gene: TRBJ2-1; V gene: TRBV6-1; CDR3 DNA: TGTGCCAGCTCAAGGGGGACTAGCGCCTACAATGAGCAGTTCTTC; CDR3 protein: CASSRGTSAYNEQFF
clone size: few; D gene: -; J gene: TRBJ1-3; V gene: TRBV28; CDR3 DNA: TGTGCCAGCAGTCCACCAGGGCTCTCTGGAAACACCATATATTTT; CDR3 protein: CASSPPGLSGNTIYF
clone size: -; D gene: -; J gene: TRBJ1-5; V gene: TRBV28; CDR3 DNA: TGTGCCAGCACTGTCCACCAGGGCGTTAAGCAGCCCCAGCATTTT; CDR3 protein: CASTVHQGVKQPQHF
clone size: once; D gene: TRBD1; J gene: TRBJ2-7; V gene: TRBV6-5; CDR3 DNA: TGTGCCAGCAGACCGGGACAGGGGATCGGCGAGCAGTACTTC; CDR3 protein: CASRPGQGIGEQYF
clone size: -; D gene: TRBD1; J gene: TRBJ2-7; V gene: TRBV28; CDR3 DNA: TGTGCCAGCAGTCCGGACAGGGTGGTCCACGAGCAGTACTTC; CDR3 protein: CASSPDRVVHEQYF
clone size: -; D gene: TRBD2; J gene: TRBJ2-7; V gene: TRBV27; CDR3 DNA: TGTGCCAGCAGTTCAAGATCGACTAGCGGGGTCTCCTACGAGCAGTACTTC; CDR3 protein: CASSSRSTSGVSYEQYF
clone size: -; D gene: -; J gene: TRBJ1-2; V gene: TRBV14; CDR3 DNA: TGTGCCAGCAGCCGCCTGGGACAAAACTATGGCTACACCTTC; CDR3 protein: CASSRLGQNYGYTF
clone size: once; D gene: -; J gene: TRBJ2-3; V gene: TRBV5-1; CDR3 DNA: TGCGCCAGCAGCGCGCCTGACTCTAGAGCAGATACGCAGTATTTT; CDR3 protein: CASSAPDSRADTQYF
clone size: -; D gene: -; J gene: TRBJ2-1; V gene: TRBV19; CDR3 DNA: TGTGCCACCTCAACCTCGGACTATCTCATTAGGAATGAGCAGTTCTTC; CDR3 protein: CATSTSDYLIRNEQFF
clone size: -; D gene: -; J gene: TRBJ1-4; V gene: TRBV5-1; CDR3 DNA: TGCGCCAGCAGCCCCCTCGCAACTAATGAAAAACTGTTTTTT; CDR3 protein: CASSPLATNEKLFF
clone size: -; D gene: -; J gene: TRBJ1-4; V gene: TRBV11-3; CDR3 DNA: TGTGCCAGCAGCCTCACCCGACGACAGGACCTTGCAACTAATGAAAAACTGTTTTTT; CDR3 protein: CASSLTRRQDLATNEKLFF
clone size: -; D gene: -; J gene: TRBJ2-3; V gene: TRBV6-4; CDR3 DNA: TGTGCCAGCAGGATGAGCGGTACAGATACGCAGTATTTT; CDR3 protein: CASRMSGTDTQYF
clone size: -; D gene: -; J gene: TRBJ2-3; V gene: TRBV2; CDR3 DNA: TGTGCCAGCAGCGGCCTCATGGGGGCTAGCACAGATACGCAGTATTTT; CDR3 protein: CASSGLMGASTDTQYF
clone size: -; D gene: TRBD1; J gene: TRBJ1-2; V gene: TRBV28; CDR3 DNA: TGTGCCAGCAGTTTGCCCGGGACAGGGGGCGGCTACACCTTC; CDR3 protein: CASSLPGTGGGYTF
clone size: -; D gene: -; J gene: TRBJ2-1; V gene: TRBV2; CDR3 DNA: TGTGCCAGCAGAGCGGACTACTACAATGAGCAGTTCTTC; CDR3 protein: CASRADYYNEQFF